This TCR beta chain came from a study of radiotherapy plus CTLA-4 blockade in lung cancer. Study findings and constraints: Blood-borne expansion of tumor-derived TCR clones followed radiotherapy plus ipilimumab. Reported findings show early blood T cell clone dynamics, with interferon-beta, best predicted response.

Measured with immunoSEQ multiplex PCR; TCRdb has only the in-frame clones, and not every one. Of around 85,000 clones listed, around 88% are singletons. CDR1 and CDR2 from the germline V gene are SGHTA and FQGNSA. V lost 7 bases and J 1 base, leaving 8 bases between the germline ends. The CDR3 is 13 amino acids. Of note for this clone: What it binds is unknown.

This sample comprised peripheral blood, obtained from a patient treated with radiotherapy plus ipilimumab. The sequence was obtained from a human donor with non-small cell lung cancer who had a partial response to radiotherapy plus ipilimumab. The V gene is TRBV7-2, the J gene TRBJ2-1; D possibly corresponds to TRBD2 (5 bases). In DNA, the CDR3 is TGTGCCAGCACCTGGACTTCCTACAATGAGCAGTTCTTC. Amino acid sequence: CASTWTSYNEQFF.